The 21 T cell receptor beta chains listed next were all sequenced from one sample in a study of blood T cell repertoires in COVID-19. Sequencing was performed with immunoSEQ multiplex PCR; in TCRdb, only in-frame clones are kept and a portion is missing. The table records 200,000 to 250,000 clones, 85% to 90% of them present only once. Sequencing was done on a sample of PBMCs or T cells enriched from blood (not recorded which). These receptors came from a woman between 45 and 60 years old with acute COVID-19.

The chain carries TRBV3-1 (or the pseudogene TRBV3-2) and TRBJ2-7; D perhaps matches TRBD2 (5 bases). The CDR3 is 18 amino acids. Germline loops: CDR1 LGHDT, CDR2 YNNKEL (reference sequence). V lost 2 bases and J 4 bases, leaving 24 bases between the germline ends. The DNA of the CDR3 is TGTGCCAGCAGCCAACTCCCCTCGGAGAGGGCCTCCGGGTACGAGCAGTACTTC. It encodes CASSQLPSERASGYEQYF.

The J gene is TRBJ1-2, the V gene TRBV2; D is uncertain. Germline values: CDR1 SNHLY, CDR2 FYNNEI. The germline V and J ends were trimmed by 2 bases and 2 bases, with 12 bases remaining between them. The CDR3 sequence is 15 residues long. CDR3 region: CASSELAGLNYGYTF. The CDR3, as DNA: TGTGCCAGCAGTGAACTGGCAGGACTGAACTATGGCTACACCTTC.

This clone was counted only a few times. The CDR3 coding sequence is TGTGCCAGCAGCTTACACGTTTCCGACTTTAGCAATCAGCCCCAGCATTTT. This gives the protein CASSLHVSDFSNQPQHF. The chain joins TRBV7-9 to TRBJ1-5; D uncertain. CDR1 and CDR2 from the germline V gene are SEHNR and FQNEAQ (reference sequence). Trimming stripped 2 bases from V and 0 bases from J, with 14 bases between. The CDR3 has 17 residues.

The chain combines TRBV29-1 with TRBJ2-7; D might be TRBD2 (6 bases). Trimming shortened V by 4 bases and J by 5 bases, and 18 bases separated the two germline ends. This CDR3 contains 14 residues. Per germline, CDR1 SQVTM and CDR2 ANQGSEA. The CDR3 region is CSVVGLAGRDEQYF. In DNA form, the CDR3 reads TGCAGCGTTGTAGGTCTGGCGGGAAGGGACGAGCAGTACTTC.

This sequence joins TRBV7-3 and TRBJ2-3; D is undetermined. Germline CDR1 and CDR2: SGHTA and FQGTGA. Trimming shortened V by 5 bases and J by 6 bases, and 9 bases separated the two germline ends. This CDR3 is built from 12 residues. The CDR3 spells CASSPYRDTQYF. CDR3 coding DNA: TGTGCCAGCAGCCCCTACCGGGATACGCAGTATTTT.

The chain joins TRBV5-8 to TRBJ1-6; the match to TRBD1 covers 7 bases. This CDR3 is 16 amino acids long. The V and J ends lost 6 bases and 0 bases, in that order; junction bases with no gene match: 6. Per germline, CDR1 SGHTS and CDR2 YDEGEE. CDR3 bases: TGTGCCAGCACCTCAGGGGGTCCCTCCTATAATTCACCCCTCCACTTT. Its protein product is CASTSGGPSYNSPLHF.

The chain has TRBV6-5 and TRBJ2-7; the match to TRBD2 covers 7 bases. The CDR3 has 15 amino acids. The V gene's germline CDR1 is MNHEY and CDR2 SVGAGI. The trim removed 0 bases at V and 5 bases at J, leaving 7 bases unmatched. The CDR3 loop reads CASSYSRGSTNEQYF. DNA for the CDR3: TGTGCCAGCAGTTACTCGCGCGGGAGTACCAACGAGCAGTACTTC.

The chain is built from TRBV28 and TRBJ1-1; perhaps TRBD1 as D (5 bases). CDR1 and CDR2 (germline): MDHEN, SYDVKM. The CDR3 is 15 residues long. V lost 7 bases, J lost 5 bases, and 20 bases lay in between. CDR3 sequence reads: CASTEGGASRTEAFF. The CDR3 DNA reads TGTGCCAGCACCGAAGGAGGGGCTTCTCGAACTGAAGCTTTCTTT.

J is TRBJ2-1 and V is TRBV9; 13 nucleotides align to TRBD2. The CDR3 is made up of 15 amino acids. V lost 2 bases, J lost 8 bases, and 4 bases stayed unmatched. CDR1 SGDLS and CDR2 YYNGEE come from the germline V gene. CDR3: CASSVGLAGEHEQFF. The CDR3 nucleotides are TGTGCCAGCAGCGTTGGACTAGCGGGAGAACATGAGCAGTTCTTC.

This clone was seen a single time. The J gene is TRBJ2-2, the V gene TRBV7-9; no definite D call. Germline CDR1 is SEHNR and CDR2 is FQNEAQ (reference sequence). The CDR3 extends over 14 amino acids. DNA of the CDR3: TGTGCTAAATCCCAAGGAGACAACACCGGGGAGCTGTTTTTT. The encoded protein is CAKSQGDNTGELFF.

The chain has TRBV5-1 and TRBJ2-1, with D unclear. V was trimmed by 7 bases and J by 0 bases, leaving 14 bases between them. Germline V gives CDR1 SGHRS, CDR2 YFSETQ. The CDR3 contains 15 residues. CDR3 residues: CASGFGPSSYNEQFF. CDR3 coding DNA: TGCGCCAGCGGGTTTGGTCCTAGCTCCTACAATGAGCAGTTCTTC.

This rearrangement joins TRBV5-1 to TRBJ2-1, with D hard to call. This CDR3 region has 13 residues. V lost 0 bases and J 7 bases, leaving 8 bases between the germline ends. Germline V gene data show CDR1 as SGHRS and CDR2 as YFSETQ. CDR3 in DNA: TGCGCCAGCAGCTTGGCCGGGTCAAATGAGCAGTTCTTC. This encodes CASSLAGSNEQFF.

The chain employs TRBV7-8 and TRBJ2-7; 7 bases fit TRBD1. The trim removed 2 bases at V and 2 bases at J, leaving 6 bases unmatched. Germline CDR1 reads SGHVS; CDR2 reads FQNEAQ. The CDR3 has 15 amino acids. The CDR3 loop is CASSLSQGVPYEQYF. DNA of the CDR3: TGTGCCAGCAGCTTATCCCAGGGGGTACCCTACGAGCAGTACTTC.

This chain uses TRBV19 with TRBJ2-7; 8 nucleotides match TRBD1. Germline assignment: CDR1 LNHDA and CDR2 SQIVND (reference sequence). The CDR3 extends over 12 amino acids. The V gene end was trimmed by 5 bases and the J gene end by 6 bases; junction bases not matched to a gene: 3. The CDR3 spells CASSQGQVEQYF. CDR3 coding DNA: TGTGCCAGTAGTCAGGGACAGGTCGAGCAGTACTTC.

This clone has more than one count but fewer than ten. This chain connects TRBV10-3 to TRBJ2-5, with D possibly matching TRBD1 (6 bases). The germline CDR1 and CDR2 sequences are ENHRY and SYGVKD. The CDR3 loop spans 14 amino acids. Trimming removed 11 bases at V and 4 bases at J, with 20 bases between. The CDR3 spells CAAQGGFGGETQYF. CDR3 DNA sequence: TGTGCCGCCCAAGGGGGATTTGGGGGAGAGACCCAGTACTTC.

A single count supports this clone. CDR3 bases: TGTGCCAGCTCACCACCGACAGGGTGGGAGACCCAGTACTTC. It specifies CASSPPTGWETQYF. The chain couples TRBV18 to TRBJ2-5; 7 nucleotides match TRBD1. The CDR3 length is 14 residues. With 0 bases clipped from V and 5 bases from J, the junction kept 3 bases outside the gene matches. CDR1 and CDR2 from the germline V gene are KGHSH and LQKENI.

The rearrangement links TRBV6-2 or TRBV6-3 to TRBJ2-7; 7 bases align to TRBD1. V shed 1 base, J shed 3 bases, and the junction held 3 bases outside the gene matches. The CDR3 has 14 residues. Germline CDR1 is MNHEY and CDR2 is SVGEGT. The CDR3 loop reads CASSYWTGDYEQYF. CDR3 nucleotide sequence: TGTGCCAGCAGTTACTGGACAGGCGACTACGAGCAGTACTTC.

This chain links TRBV12-2 with TRBJ2-7; the table gives TRBD2 as D, unverified against the DNA. TRBV12-2 corresponds to a pseudogene. The CDR3 covers 20 residues. CDR3 sequence: CASRLIRSYGTSGNLYEQYF. Here the CDR3 DNA reads TGTGCAAGTCGCTTAATTCGAAGCTACGGGACTAGCGGGAATCTCTACGAGCAGTACTTC.

V gene TRBV6-2 or TRBV6-3 combines with J gene TRBJ1-2; D call uncertain. The germline V and J ends were trimmed by 4 bases and 4 bases, with 4 bases remaining between them. The CDR3 has 11 amino acids. Looked up from germline, CDR1 is MNHEY and CDR2 is SVGEGT. For the CDR3, the DNA is TGTGCCAGCAGTTCCTTCTATGGCTACACCTTC. Translating gives CASSSFYGYTF.

This chain links TRBV3-1 (or the pseudogene TRBV3-2) with TRBJ1-5; TRBD1 aligns across 9 bases. The J segment lost 6 bases and the V segment lost 1 base, leaving 7 bases of the junction unmatched. Germline V gives CDR1 LGHDT, CDR2 YNNKEL (reference sequence). This CDR3 region has 16 residues. The CDR3 DNA follows: TGTGCCAGCAGCCAAGCTCGGACAGGGGTCAGTCAGCCCCAGCATTTT. It translates to CASSQARTGVSQPQHF.

This clone appeared a single time. The CDR3 loop is CASSLSPAGWDEQFF. The CDR3 nucleotides read TGTGCCAGCAGTTTATCACCGGCGGGCTGGGATGAGCAGTTCTTC. This sequence joins TRBV27 and TRBJ2-1; TRBD2 might be the D (5 bases). The germline V and J ends were trimmed by 0 bases and 8 bases, with 14 bases remaining between them. Germline assignment: CDR1 MNHEY and CDR2 SMNVEV (reference sequence). This CDR3 has 15 residues.